Below are 22 T cell receptor beta chains sequenced from a single sample in a study of CD8 T cells in Susac syndrome (dated by TCRdb to between 2018 and 2021). Library preparation was by the immunoSEQ multiplex PCR assay. RNA was extracted with the RNeasy kit and 0.5 to 1 ug was reverse transcribed using random hexamers. TCRdb cleaned the public reads at Q25 with fastp, built clones with MiXCR and kept in-frame beta chains. When rows share a CDR3 protein, they turn into one entry using the most common DNA and genes. The sample includes some 150,000 distinct CDR3 sequences, with approximately 95% observed a single time. The ten largest clones add up to 0.084% of the sample. The sample was CD4+ T cells from PBMCs. These receptors were obtained from a human donor in good health.

The chain carries TRBV11-2 and TRBJ1-4; possible D gene TRBD1, 5 bases. The germline CDR1 and CDR2 sequences are SGHAT and FQNNGV. The CDR3 length is 14 residues. Trimming shortened V by 8 bases and J by 3 bases, and 13 bases separated the two germline ends. The CDR3 sequence is CASSWTGPNEKLFF. The CDR3 DNA follows: TGTGCCAGCTCCTGGACGGGACCTAATGAAAAACTGTTTTTT.

This clonotype was counted once. The CDR3 DNA reads TGTGCCAGCAGTTTGCGAGACAGGGGATTCTACGAGCAGTACTTC. As protein: CASSLRDRGFYEQYF. This sequence joins TRBV6-5 and TRBJ2-7; 8 bases align to TRBD1. This CDR3 contains 15 residues. V dropped 4 bases and J dropped 3; count of bases not matched to a gene: 8. Germline lookup yields CDR1 MNHEY and CDR2 SVGAGI.

The CDR3 region is CAWEPGLAGDEQFF. In nucleotides, the CDR3 is TGTGCCTGGGAACCGGGACTAGCGGGAGATGAGCAGTTCTTC. This chain joins TRBV30 and TRBJ2-1, with TRBD2 matching over 14 bases. This CDR3 has 14 amino acids. Germline V lookup: CDR1 GTSNPN, CDR2 SVGIG (reference sequence). Unmatched junction bases numbered 5, after V lost 5 bases and J lost 8 bases.

This chain uses TRBV14 with TRBJ2-3; 10 bases line up with TRBD2. CDR3 length: 16 residues. Germline assignment: CDR1 SGHDN and CDR2 FVKESK. V lost 1 base, J lost 0 bases, and 1 base stayed unmatched. The CDR3 loop is CASSQGSGRSTDTQYF. As DNA, the CDR3 is TGTGCCAGCAGCCAAGGTAGCGGGAGGAGCACAGATACGCAGTATTTT.

This clonotype was observed a single time. The chain is built from TRBV6-1 and TRBJ2-3, with 7 nucleotides matching TRBD2. In germline, CDR1 is MNHNS, CDR2 SASEGT. The CDR3 totals 16 residues. J gave up 6 bases and V 7 bases, and 16 bases lay outside the gene matches. The DNA for the CDR3 is TGTGCCAGCATCCTCCGGGACTACGAAAGGTGGGATACGCAGTATTTT. This encodes CASILRDYERWDTQYF.

The chain carries TRBV20-1 and TRBJ2-7; D may match TRBD1 or TRBD2 (5 bases each). Germline-derived CDR1 and CDR2 are DFQATT and SNEGSKA (reference sequence). This CDR3 is 13 amino acids long. V was clipped by 6 bases and J by 4 bases, with 16 bases between them. The CDR3: CSATGPGLYEQYF. The CDR3 nucleotides are TGCAGTGCCACGGGGCCAGGATTATACGAGCAGTACTTC.

The chain links TRBV5-1 to TRBJ1-2; 9 positions match TRBD1. Trimming removed 4 bases from V and 4 bases from J; junction bases left unmatched: 11. Germline CDR1 is SGHRS and CDR2 is YFSETQ. The CDR3 totals 16 residues. The CDR3 coding sequence is TGCGCCAGCAGCAAGGACAGGGGAGAGTCTGGCTATGGCTACACCTTC. It codes for CASSKDRGESGYGYTF.

The chain employs TRBV12-3 or TRBV12-4 and TRBJ2-2; 7 nucleotides agree with TRBD2. The trim removed 4 bases at V and 6 bases at J, leaving 2 bases unmatched. The CDR3 length is 13 residues. As DNA, the CDR3 is TGTGCCAGCAGTTCTACTAGCGCCGGGGAGCTGTTTTTT. This sequence encodes CASSSTSAGELFF.

The chain employs TRBV19 and TRBJ1-1, with D maybe TRBD1 (6 bases). Trimming cost V 3 bases and J 6 bases, with 14 bases left between them. This CDR3 is 14 amino acids long. Germline lookup yields CDR1 LNHDA and CDR2 SQIVND (reference sequence). This CDR3 reads CASSIIRGRAEAFF. The CDR3, as DNA: TGTGCCAGTAGTATCATCAGGGGACGGGCTGAAGCTTTCTTT. Full variable domain (outside the CDR3, taken from reference TRBV19 and TRBJ1-1): DGGITQSPKYLFRKEGQNVTLSCEQNLNHDAMYWYRQDPGQGLRLIYYSQIVNDFQKGDIAEGYSVSREKKESFPLTVTSAQKNPTAFYLCASSIIRGRAEAFFGQGTRLTVV.

V and J are TRBV30 and TRBJ1-2; D is ambiguous. The CDR3 has 14 residues. In germline, CDR1 is GTSNPN, CDR2 SVGIG (reference sequence). Deletions cut 4 bases from V and 2 bases from J, with 14 bases between. The CDR3 DNA follows: TGTGCCTGGACCTACAGACGGAGCAACTATGGCTACACCTTC. This translates into CAWTYRRSNYGYTF.

The V and J genes are TRBV18 and TRBJ2-5; TRBD2 aligns across 7 bases. The CDR3 loop spans 15 amino acids. The germline CDR1 and CDR2 sequences are KGHSH and LQKENI. V shed 2 bases, J shed 2 bases, and the junction held 5 bases outside the gene matches. CDR3 nucleotides: TGTGCCAGCTCACCAAGACTAGCAAAGCAAGAGACCCAGTACTTC. This sequence encodes CASSPRLAKQETQYF.

The gene calls are TRBV12-5 and TRBJ2-3; D is undetermined. Germline assignment: CDR1 LGHNT and CDR2 FRNRAP. CDR3 size: 13 residues. Trimming shortened V by 1 base and J by 2 bases, and 4 bases separated the two germline ends. The CDR3 here is CASGLAYTDTQYF. The CDR3 nucleotides are TGTGCTAGTGGTTTGGCCTACACAGATACGCAGTATTTT. Full variable domain (rest looked up from reference TRBV12-5 and TRBJ2-3): DARVTQTPRHKVTEMGQEVTMRCQPILGHNTVFWYRQTMMQGLELLAYFRNRAPLDDSGMPKDRFSAEMPDATLATLKIQPSEPRDSAVYFCASGLAYTDTQYFGPGTRLTVL.

The gene calls are TRBV11-2 and TRBJ2-2; either TRBD1 or TRBD2 may fit D (5 bases each). The V gene lost 5 bases and the J gene lost 4 bases, with 11 bases spanning the gap. The germline V gene encodes CDR1 SGHAT and CDR2 FQNNGV. The CDR3 loop spans 14 amino acids. CDR3 nucleotides: TGTGCCAGCAGCAGTGGGGCGGGCACCGGGGAGCTGTTTTTT. Its protein is CASSSGAGTGELFF.

This clonotype came up once. The chain is built from TRBV4-2 and TRBJ2-4, with TRBD1 identical over 9 bases. This CDR3 has 19 amino acids. J gave up 1 base and V 5 bases, and 15 bases lay outside the gene matches. CDR1 is LGHNA and CDR2 is YNFKEQ in the germline V gene. The CDR3 nucleotides are TGTGCCAGCAGCTATTATACCGGGACAGGGAGGTCGGCCAAAAACATTCAGTACTTC. This translates into CASSYYTGTGRSAKNIQYF.

This clonotype was found a few times. One end of the junction fails to match germline, which may point to a read error. The rearrangement links TRBV29-1 to TRBJ1-4; D is unclear. This CDR3 has 12 amino acids. The germline gives CDR1 SQVTM, CDR2 ANQGSEA. CDR3 DNA: TGCAGCGTTGCCAGAAGTAATGAAAAACTTTTTTTT. This encodes CSVARSNEKLFF.

The V and J genes are TRBV27 and TRBJ2-5; D is possibly TRBD2 (6 bases). The CDR3 sequence is 13 residues long. CDR1 and CDR2 from the germline V gene are MNHEY and SMNVEV (reference sequence). V lost 3 bases and J 4 bases, leaving 9 bases between the germline ends. CDR3 DNA sequence: TGTGCCAGCAGTTTGCGGCGGGGAGAGACCCAGTACTTC. The encoded protein is CASSLRRGETQYF.

This clonotype occurred once. The chain links TRBV20-1 to TRBJ2-7; the D is unclear. The CDR3 has 14 amino acids. V was clipped by 0 bases and J by 3 bases, with 12 bases between them. In germline, CDR1 is DFQATT, CDR2 SNEGSKA (reference sequence). The CDR3 region is CSARDSLRRYEQYF. The CDR3 DNA reads as TGCAGTGCTAGAGACTCCCTAAGGCGCTACGAGCAGTACTTC.

The V and J genes are TRBV9 and TRBJ1-2, with 8 bases matching TRBD1. This CDR3 has 13 amino acids. J gave up 3 bases and V 4 bases, and 2 bases lay outside the gene matches. Germline values: CDR1 SGDLS, CDR2 YYNGEE. The CDR3 spells CASSQGQDYGYTF. CDR3 nucleotide sequence: TGTGCCAGCAGCCAGGGACAGGACTATGGCTACACCTTC.

This chain connects TRBV24-1 to TRBJ2-3; 7 bases align to TRBD2. In germline, CDR1 is KGHDR, CDR2 SFDVKD. V trimming: 7 bases; J trimming: 2 bases; junction bases outside the gene matches: 5. CDR3 length equals 14 residues. The CDR3: CATSPSGSTDTQYF. The CDR3 DNA is TGTGCCACCAGCCCTAGCGGATCCACAGATACGCAGTATTTT.

This sequence joins TRBV29-1 and TRBJ2-3, with 11 bases matching TRBD2. The J segment lost 4 bases and the V segment lost 5 bases, leaving 11 bases of the junction unmatched. This CDR3 has 16 amino acids. Germline V gene lookup returns CDR1 SQVTM and CDR2 ANQGSEA. This CDR3 reads CSVRMVSSGRSDTQYF. The CDR3 nucleotides read TGCAGCGTTAGAATGGTATCTAGCGGGAGGTCAGATACGCAGTATTTT.

CDR3 sequence: CASSLEPGTNYEQYF. CDR3 coding DNA: TGTGCCAGCAGCCTCGAACCGGGGACGAACTACGAGCAGTACTTC. This chain uses TRBV3-1 with TRBJ2-7; D is tentatively TRBD1 or TRBD2 (5 bases each). The CDR3 is 15 residues long. Germline V gene data show CDR1 as LGHDT and CDR2 as YNNKEL (reference sequence). V lost 4 bases and J lost 3, with 16 bases in between.

The CDR3 here is CASSPSEGGELFF. CDR3 nucleotide sequence: TGTGCCAGCTCACCCTCGGAGGGCGGGGAGCTGTTTTTT. The chain combines TRBV18 with TRBJ2-2; a weak D match, TRBD2 (6 bases). This CDR3 region has 13 residues. V was pared by 3 bases and J by 7 bases, with 9 bases between. The germline CDR1 and CDR2 sequences are KGHSH and LQKENI.